These 9 T cell receptor beta chains were all obtained from the same sample, sequenced in a study of T-cell reconstitution after alpha-beta-depleted transplantation in children listed by TCRdb under 2016. The treatment or condition label on this specimen signifies: allogeneic hematopoietic cell transplantation with graft depleted of TCRalphabeta T cells and CD19 B cells. The receptor library was made with PCR. Sequencing instrument: Illumina HiSeq 2500. TCR library preparation used molecular barcoding, with unique molecular identifiers applied to normalize quantification of the TCRbeta repertoire. In TCRdb, the public reads were trimmed at Q25 with fastp and aligned with MiXCR, with productive beta chains retained. Rows merge per CDR3 protein into single entries with the most common DNA and genes. The sample table holds roughly 280,000 distinct CDR3 sequences, of which around a tenth were seen once. The ten largest account for 23% of the sample.

Sequenced here: peripheral blood, sampled 180 days after TCRalphabeta/CD19-depleted stem cell transplant. Receptors were obtained from a male patient aged 2-9 years who had a stem cell transplant for chronic granulomatous disease, so the T cells may come from the graft donor.

At least ten counts were recorded for this clonotype. The rearrangement links TRBV29-1 to TRBJ2-2; D is undetermined. The germline gives CDR1 SQVTM, CDR2 ANQGSEA. CDR3 length: 12 amino acids. The V and J ends lost 3 bases and 2 bases respectively, with 4 bases between them. The CDR3 sequence: CSVDGNTGELFF. The CDR3, as DNA: TGCAGCGTTGATGGTAACACCGGGGAGCTGTTTTTT.

The rearrangement uses TRBV19 and TRBJ2-5, with D maybe TRBD2 (6 bases). The germline CDR1 and CDR2 sequences are LNHDA and SQIVND (reference sequence). V was cut by 3 bases and J by 1 base, with 6 bases left in between. The CDR3 is 13 residues long. This chain's CDR3 is CASSMGLQETQYF. The CDR3 nucleotides are TGTGCCAGTAGTATGGGACTCCAAGAGACCCAGTACTTC.

This clonotype was seen only a few times. The V call is TRBV19, the J call TRBJ2-5; D possibly matches TRBD1 or TRBD2 (5 bases each). This CDR3 comprises 14 residues. V dropped 6 bases and J dropped 1 base, with 12 bases sitting between them. Germline values: CDR1 LNHDA, CDR2 SQIVND (reference sequence). Here the CDR3 reads CASRRRGAQETQYF. The CDR3 nucleotides are TGTGCCAGTAGGAGAAGGGGAGCCCAAGAGACCCAGTACTTC.

This clonotype was picked up many times. The chain carries TRBV6-2 or TRBV6-3 and TRBJ2-7, with 8 bases aligning to TRBD2. V lost 2 bases and J lost 0; bases outside the gene matches: 3. The CDR3 has 15 residues. The germline gives CDR1 MNHEY, CDR2 SVGEGT. Here the CDR3 reads CASSYRAGASYEQYF. The CDR3 bases are TGTGCCAGCAGTTACCGAGCGGGGGCCTCCTACGAGCAGTACTTC.

The chain has TRBV7-9 and TRBJ2-3; the D is unclear. CDR1 SEHNR and CDR2 FQNEAQ come from the germline V gene (reference sequence). The CDR3 length is 14 residues. V was pared by 4 bases and J by 3 bases, with 11 bases between. CDR3 loop: CASSSGGNTDTQYF. In DNA, the CDR3 is TGTGCCAGCAGCTCCGGTGGCAATACAGATACGCAGTATTTT. The whole variable domain, remainder taken from reference TRBV7-9 and TRBJ2-3, is DTGVSQNPRHKITKRGQNVTFRCDPISEHNRLYWYRQTLGQGPEFLTYFQNEAQLEKSRLLSDRFSAERPKGSFSTLEIQRTEQGDSAMYLCASSSGGNTDTQYFGPGTRLTVL.

This clonotype occurred many times. V usage is TRBV20-1 and J usage is TRBJ2-1, with 8 bases lining up with TRBD2. The germline V gene has CDR1 DFQATT and CDR2 SNEGSKA (reference sequence). V shed 3 bases and J 3 bases; nucleotides not matched to a gene: 10. The CDR3 length is 16 residues. The DNA of the CDR3 is TGCAGTGCTAGCCGTCCCAATAGCGGGGACTACAATGAGCAGTTCTTC. Translation: CSASRPNSGDYNEQFF.

This clonotype was detected once. J is TRBJ1-1 and V is TRBV25-1; TRBD1 aligns across 7 bases. J was trimmed by 4 bases and V by 6 bases; bases with no gene match: 8. The CDR3 covers 14 residues. The germline V gene encodes CDR1 MGHDK and CDR2 SYGVNS. CDR3 DNA sequence: TGTGCCAGCAGAGGAACCGGGACAGTCACTGAAGCTTTCTTT. Translated, it gives CASRGTGTVTEAFF. The full variable domain, completed using reference TRBV25-1 and TRBJ1-1, is EADIYQTPRYLVIGTGKKITLECSQTMGHDKMYWYQQDPGMELHLIHYSYGVNSTEKGDLSSESTVSRIRTEHFPLTLESARPSHTSQYLCASRGTGTVTEAFFGQGTRLTVV.

This sequence joins TRBV7-9 and TRBJ1-2, with D hard to call. The CDR3 sequence is 15 residues long. Trimming removed 1 base from V and 0 bases from J, with 9 bases in between. Per the germline V gene, CDR1 is SEHNR and CDR2 is FQNEAQ (reference sequence). The chain's CDR3 is CASSLVRVPNYGYTF. As DNA, the CDR3 is TGTGCCAGCAGCTTAGTTCGGGTCCCTAACTATGGCTACACCTTC.

This clonotype was seen many times. As DNA, the CDR3 is TGCGCCAGCAGCTTGATGACTAGCTGGTTTGATGAGCAGTTCTTC. Amino acid sequence: CASSLMTSWFDEQFF. V is TRBV5-1 and J is TRBJ2-1, with 7 nucleotides matching TRBD2. CDR1 is SGHRS and CDR2 is YFSETQ in the germline V gene. The CDR3 consists of 15 residues. V shed 1 base and J 8 bases; nucleotides not matched to a gene: 9.